This TCR beta chain is from a study of shared clonotypes between healthy human individuals. Across the study: The study drew on a couple of women and a few men aged 18 to 49 as donors. Study-level findings and limits: The rarefaction results pointed to incomplete sorted-subset sequencing despite large depth. Measured sharing among donors was expected to vary with sequencing depth.

Turning to this clone: Its antigen is as yet unknown.

CDR1 is SGHNT, CDR2 YENEEA, per germline. CDR3 length: 15 residues. V was shortened by 5 bases and J by 3 bases, with 13 bases between the two germline ends. CD45RO-negative, CCR7-positively selected cells formed the naive CD8 fraction, excluding terminally differentiated effector memory CD45RA+ cells. Only Caucasian adults living in Nashville, Tennessee made up the donor group. The method was immunoSEQ multiplex PCR; TCRdb's version includes in-frame clones alone and lacks a portion of them. The sample has about 1,800,000 clones, about 95% seen once. V gene TRBV11-3 combines with J gene TRBJ2-2; D possibly uses TRBD1 or TRBD2 (5 bases each). The receptor was derived from a man between 18 and 35 years old in good health. Sequencing input: naive CD8+ T cells sorted from blood. Written as DNA, the CDR3 is TGTGCCAGCAGCCCCCGAGTGGGGGACACCGGGGAGCTGTTTTTT. Its translation: CASSPRVGDTGELFF.